This T cell receptor beta chain was sequenced during a study of blood T cell repertoires in COVID-19. At the level of the study: Both acute and convalescent COVID-19 samples were obtained from the United States, Italy and Spain. PBMCs, B-cell-depleted T cells, or T cells were the source of the cDNA or gDNA that made up the material.

Original data processing: The assay estimated nucleated cells by amplifying reference gene primers. The data were produced by immunoSEQ multiplex PCR, yet TCRdb's version contains in-frame clones alone and is incomplete. The D gene and trimming were derived from the DNA, and the V and J assignments and clone size from that table. The sample includes 150,000 or so clones, approximately 80% seen only once; the top ten take around 2.7%. The TCR originated in a woman of 80 years or more with acute or convalescent COVID-19. The source material was peripheral blood.

CDR3 nucleotides: TGTGCCAGTAGTATCGAGCGGCTCTCTGGAAACACCATATATTTT. It encodes CASSIERLSGNTIYF. The rearrangement joins TRBV19 to TRBJ1-3; no clear D gene. V was cut by 3 bases and J by 0 bases, with 9 bases left in between. The CDR3 is made up of 15 amino acids. Germline-derived CDR1 and CDR2 are LNHDA and SQIVND (reference sequence).